The 24 T cell receptor beta chains listed next were all sequenced from one sample in a study of T cells in Graves' hyperthyroidism and ophthalmopathy (dated by TCRdb to between 2018 and 2020). Libraries were prepared through multiplex PCR. This sample was sequenced with an Illumina HiSeq 2000. Amplification of TCR beta CDR3 regions was carried out from RNA transcripts. A first-round RT-PCR of the TCR CDR3 used the HTBI primer set with the Qiagen OneStep RT-PCR kit. TCRdb redid the processing of the public reads, applying fastp at Q25 and MiXCR, and retained in-frame beta chains. Every CDR3 protein is listed once, alongside the most common genes and DNA of its rows. This sample comprises nearly 750,000 distinct CDR3 sequences, roughly a third of them detected only once. The ten largest clonotypes hold roughly 30% of the sample. Sequencing was performed on blood. These receptors were taken from a woman in her 40s with Graves' hyperthyroidism.

This clonotype has a count of ten or more. CDR3 in DNA: TGTGCCATCAAATCGGACAAGGGGGGTCAGCCCCAGCATTTT. Protein product: CAIKSDKGGQPQHF. V and J are TRBV15 and TRBJ1-5; possible D gene TRBD1, 6 bases. V was trimmed by 10 bases and J by 6 bases, leaving 19 bases between them. The germline V gene has CDR1 LNHNV and CDR2 YYDKDF (reference sequence). This CDR3 has 14 residues.

Of note for this clonotype: A read error is possible here, since a much larger clone lies one base away. The CDR3 region is CASRQRLSEQYF. The CDR3 nucleotides are TGTGCCAGCAGGCAGCGGCTCAGCGAGCAGTACTTC. The genes are TRBV2 and TRBJ2-5, with a weak D call TRBD2 (5 bases). The better agreement between TRBJ2-7 and the DNA end casts doubt on the J call. Germline V gives CDR1 SNHLY, CDR2 FYNNEI. This CDR3 has 12 residues.

The V gene is TRBV7-2, the J gene TRBJ2-5; possible D gene TRBD1, 6 bases. CDR3 length: 16 amino acids. The germline V gene encodes CDR1 SGHTA and CDR2 FQGNSA. The V end lost 6 bases, the J end lost 9 bases, and 26 bases lay between the germline ends. CDR3 loop: CASSASDSNQPGAQYF. Written as DNA, the CDR3 is TGTGCCAGCAGTGCCAGCGATAGCAATCAGCCAGGGGCCCAGTACTTC.

Turning to this clonotype: This clone may be a read error of a much larger clone one base away. The chain combines TRBV20-1 with TRBJ1-2; D remains unclear. Germline-derived CDR1 and CDR2 are DFQATT and SNEGSKA (reference sequence). This CDR3 spans 12 amino acids. The CDR3 loop reads CSASTDNYGYPF. The CDR3 DNA sequence: TGCAGTGCTAGTACTGACAACTATGGCTACCCCTTC.

Details on this clonotype: A clone one base away is much larger, so this may be a read error. The gene calls are TRBV20-1 and TRBJ1-5; D call uncertain. This CDR3 spans 15 amino acids. Germline CDR1 and CDR2: DFQATT and SNEGSKA (reference sequence). V shed 3 bases and J shed 7 bases, with 19 bases lying between them. This chain's CDR3 is CSASRAGALGQPQHF. Written as DNA, the CDR3 is TGCAGTGCTAGTAGGGCGGGAGCGTTAGGACAGCCCCAGCATTTT.

This clonotype was detected a few times. J is TRBJ1-1 and V is TRBV14; D gene unclear. Trimming pared 5 bases from V and 4 bases from J, leaving 17 bases between. The length of the CDR3 is 15 residues. The germline V gene has CDR1 SGHDN and CDR2 FVKESK. The CDR3 DNA reads as TGTGCCAGCAGCGCCAGAAGCTTTCCCGTCACTGAAGCTTTCTTT. Protein product: CASSARSFPVTEAFF.

The table lists this clonotype with many counts. The J gene is TRBJ2-2, the V gene TRBV25-1, with TRBD2 as a possible D gene (6 bases). Germline CDR1 and CDR2: MGHDK and SYGVNS. This CDR3 is 16 amino acids long. V gave up 2 bases and J gave up 4 bases, with 14 bases separating them. The CDR3 region has the DNA TGTGCCAGCAGTGAAGCTGGGGGAGGAGTCACCGGGGAGCTGTTTTTT. Protein product: CASSEAGGGVTGELFF.

About this clonotype itself: Being one base from a much bigger clone, this may be a read error. Because the CDR3 is missing its conserved closing phenylalanine or tryptophan, this is likely a read error. The gene calls are TRBV2 and TRBJ1-2; 10 bases are shared with TRBD1. Trimming removed 5 bases from V and 0 bases from J; junction bases left unmatched: 3. CDR1 is SNHLY and CDR2 is FYNNEI in the germline V gene. The CDR3 extends over 15 amino acids. CDR3 bases: TGTGCCAGCAGTCGGACAGGGGGAGCTAACTATGGCTACACCCTC. Protein product: CASSRTGGANYGYTL.

The chain is built from TRBV11-2 and TRBJ1-2; tentative D call: TRBD1 (5 bases). V lost 6 bases and J lost 4, with 18 bases in between. This CDR3 region has 15 residues. Per the germline V gene, CDR1 is SGHAT and CDR2 is FQNNGV. The CDR3 spells CASSRTGPLFYGYTF. Written as DNA, the CDR3 is TGTGCCAGCAGTCGGACGGGACCGCTCTTCTATGGCTACACCTTC.

Only a few counts were recorded for this clonotype. CDR3: CASSQDAQVPEKLFF. The CDR3, as DNA: TGTGCCAGCAGCCAAGATGCCCAGGTACCTGAAAAACTGTTTTTT. The V gene is TRBV3-2, the J gene TRBJ1-4. TRBV3-2 is flagged as a pseudogene. CDR3 length: 15 amino acids.

This chain joins TRBV7-6 and TRBJ1-2, with 10 nucleotides matching TRBD1. Germline CDR1 reads SGHVS; CDR2 reads FNYEAQ. V shed 5 bases and J 2 bases; nucleotides not matched to a gene: 8. The CDR3 is made up of 16 amino acids. This CDR3 reads CASSQGPGQGNYGYTF. CDR3 nucleotides: TGTGCCAGCAGCCAGGGACCGGGACAGGGGAACTATGGCTACACCTTC.

V usage is TRBV9 and J usage is TRBJ1-2; possibly TRBD1 for D (5 bases). CDR1 is SGDLS, CDR2 YYNGEE, per germline. The length of the CDR3 is 16 residues. Trimming cost V 4 bases and J 3 bases, with 19 bases left between them. The CDR3 sequence is CASSHPDTRQYYGYTF. In nucleotides, the CDR3 is TGTGCCAGCAGCCACCCAGATACAAGACAGTACTATGGCTACACCTTC.

The chain uses TRBV6-1 and TRBJ2-5, with D unclear. Germline V gene lookup returns CDR1 MNHNS and CDR2 SASEGT. The length of the CDR3 is 12 residues. V was pared by 5 bases and J by 3 bases, with 7 bases between. This CDR3 reads CASSYLEETQYF. CDR3 in DNA: TGTGCCAGCAGTTACCTAGAAGAGACCCAGTACTTC.

The sample holds a few counts of this clonotype. The genes are TRBV12-3 or TRBV12-4 and TRBJ1-4; perhaps TRBD1 as D (6 bases). The V and J ends lost 5 bases and 7 bases respectively, with 23 bases between them. This CDR3 spans 17 amino acids. CDR3 protein: CASSPHLIGGASEKLFF. For the CDR3, the DNA is TGTGCCAGCAGTCCACACTTAATTGGGGGGGCTTCTGAAAAACTGTTTTTT.

The V gene is TRBV14, the J gene TRBJ2-7; weak D call: TRBD1 (5 bases). Germline V CDR1 and CDR2: SGHDN, FVKESK. The CDR3 contains 15 residues. V was clipped by 3 bases and J by 2 bases, with 14 bases between them. The CDR3 loop is CASSQGPHNTYEQYF. CDR3 nucleotide sequence: TGTGCCAGCAGCCAGGGGCCTCACAATACCTACGAGCAGTACTTC.

The gene calls are TRBV3-1 and TRBJ2-7; the match to TRBD1 covers 9 bases. Germline loops: CDR1 LGHDT, CDR2 YNNKEL (reference sequence). CDR3 length: 17 amino acids. V shed 2 bases and J 1 base; nucleotides not matched to a gene: 9. This CDR3 reads CASSQFMRGQGSYEQYF. For the CDR3, the DNA is TGTGCCAGCAGCCAATTTATGAGGGGACAGGGTTCCTACGAGCAGTACTTC.

There are a few counts of this clonotype. The genes are TRBV6-5 and TRBJ1-2; maybe TRBD1 (6 bases). CDR1 is MNHEY, CDR2 SVGAGI, per germline. V lost 7 bases to trimming and J lost 8 bases, with 17 bases between them. The CDR3 sequence is 13 residues long. The CDR3 loop reads CASKIQGSDGYTF. CDR3 in DNA: TGTGCCAGCAAAATTCAGGGGTCTGACGGCTACACCTTC.

This clonotype was recorded many times. CDR3 residues: CASSWGRIYGYTF. The CDR3 region has the DNA TGTGCCAGCAGCTGGGGACGGATCTATGGCTACACCTTC. The chain has TRBV11-2 and TRBJ1-2, with a tentative D call TRBD1 (5 bases). CDR1 is SGHAT and CDR2 is FQNNGV in the germline V gene. There are 13 residues in the CDR3. Trimming left V 4 bases short and J 4 bases short, with 10 bases between.

This clonotype was seen many times. The chain links TRBV29-1 to TRBJ1-3; D is unresolved. The ends were cut back, 7 bases at V and 4 bases at J, with 14 bases in the middle. Germline assignment: CDR1 SQVTM and CDR2 ANQGSEA. The CDR3 consists of 13 residues. The CDR3 DNA reads as TGCAGCGCCTGGTCGGGATACGGAAACACCATATATTTT. It yields the protein CSAWSGYGNTIYF.

This clonotype showed up just a few times. This chain links TRBV10-3 with TRBJ2-5, with 14 bases that match TRBD2. CDR3 length: 15 residues. In germline, CDR1 is ENHRY, CDR2 SYGVKD. V dropped 4 bases and J dropped 5; count of bases not matched to a gene: 3. This CDR3 is CAISGLAGGDETQYF. The CDR3 region has the DNA TGTGCCATCAGTGGACTAGCGGGAGGGGATGAGACCCAGTACTTC.

This clonotype was recorded many times. The chain uses TRBV2 and TRBJ1-1; no clear D gene. The CDR3 sequence is 14 residues long. Germline values: CDR1 SNHLY, CDR2 FYNNEI. Trimming cost V 6 bases and J 2 bases, with 13 bases left between them. The CDR3 DNA follows: TGTGCCAGCAGCGTAGAGAAGGAAAACACTGAAGCTTTCTTT. The encoded protein is CASSVEKENTEAFF.

The rearrangement uses TRBV19 and TRBJ1-1, with 7 bases matching TRBD1. The CDR3 length is 15 residues. Germline loops: CDR1 LNHDA, CDR2 SQIVND (reference sequence). The V and J ends lost 11 bases and 8 bases, in that order; junction bases with no gene match: 20. The CDR3 DNA follows: TGTGCCGCAGGTTGGAGGGGGCCTCTCACCGAGGAAGCTTTCTTT. Translation: CAAGWRGPLTEEAFF.

The chain links TRBV7-2 to TRBJ1-4; no firm D call. Looked up from germline, CDR1 is SGHTA and CDR2 is FQGNSA. V gave up 3 bases and J gave up 6 bases, with 14 bases separating them. This CDR3 spans 15 amino acids. The CDR3 sequence: CASSLVLGGDEKLFF. The CDR3 DNA is TGTGCCAGCAGCTTGGTGCTGGGCGGGGATGAAAAACTGTTTTTT.

This clonotype has a count of ten or more. The chain carries TRBV24-1 and TRBJ2-2, with D unresolved. Germline-derived CDR1 and CDR2 are KGHDR and SFDVKD. The CDR3 runs to 12 residues. V lost 9 bases and J lost 3, with 7 bases in between. CDR3 residues: CATGRDTGELFF. DNA for the CDR3: TGTGCCACCGGAAGGGACACCGGGGAGCTGTTTTTT.